Described below is a single T cell receptor (beta chain) sequence and its context. No cognate antigen has been identified for it. No qualities accompany the bases; no much larger clone lies one base away. Reading the germline V gene (reference sequence) gives CDR1 LNHDA and CDR2 SQIVND. From cysteine to phenylalanine, the CDR3 is 15 amino acids long. The DNA shown is the 45-base CDR3, in frame from base 1. Trimming accounts for 5 bases at V and 6 bases at J, while the number of junction bases matched to no gene is 6. One collaborating source in Seattle enrolled patients while the patients were actively infected and followed the patients over time throughout the course of disease. The collaborating institutions used their own protocols to collect whole blood in K2EDTA tubes. For TCRbeta analysis, collaborators shipped samples in one of three forms: frozen whole blood, isolated PBMCs, or DNA extracted from either of those sample types.

These data belong to a study of blood T cell repertoires in COVID-19 (TCRdb year 2020). At the level of the whole study: The collaborator samples originated in the United States, Italy and Spain and spanned the acute and convalescent phases of COVID-19. The material from the prospective study consisted of cDNA or gDNA derived from T cells, B-cell-depleted T cells, or PBMCs. Subjects who had been exposed to COVID-19, were actively infected with it, or had recovered from it provided the deeply sampled blood TCRbeta repertoires that made up the dataset. A freely available public database, intended as a resource for researchers studying the immune response to SARS-CoV-2, is where the repertoires were released. Samples came from the ongoing ImmuneRACE study (first 160 participants) plus 1,254 subjects from 6 global collaborators. A de-identified subject ID, COVID-19 status, age in years and sex were almost always included in the sample metadata. Where HLA class I and class II types were available, the types were taken from metadata supplied by the sample provider, not from assay-based typing. Study-wide conclusions, independent of this receptor: The amount of clinical and demographic metadata varied by source and participant and was provided uncurated.

The immunoSEQ Assay, a bias-controlled multiplex PCR, was used to amplify TCRbeta CDR3 regions from genomic DNA. The original methods were these. Within the assay, amplification of reference gene primers was used to estimate how many nucleated cells each sample contained. To quantify the absolute abundance of each unique TCRbeta CDR3 rearrangement, sequence reads were collapsed and filtered. For each sample, productive Simpson clonality was calculated as the square root of Simpson's diversity index over productive rearrangements. The source is immuneACCESS, and TCRdb retained only in-frame sequences with V and J called. Part of the clones is not carried over; for the studies checked, unresolved V genes explain less than half of this, and the remainder is unexplained. The DNA gave D and trimming, while V, J and clone size come from that table. This sample is represented by tens of thousands of clones; roughly 90% of them were singletons. In total, the top ten clones hold about 7% of the sample.

The sequence joins TRBV19 to TRBJ1-5; TRBD1 fits 11 bases in the junction. The sample comprised peripheral blood. This clonotype was sampled from a man aged 35 to 55 with COVID-19, enrolled during active disease. The CDR3 corresponds to CASSSSDRGLQPQHF. The DNA is TGTGCCAGTAGTTCCTCGGACAGGGGGCTTCAGCCCCAGCATTTT.